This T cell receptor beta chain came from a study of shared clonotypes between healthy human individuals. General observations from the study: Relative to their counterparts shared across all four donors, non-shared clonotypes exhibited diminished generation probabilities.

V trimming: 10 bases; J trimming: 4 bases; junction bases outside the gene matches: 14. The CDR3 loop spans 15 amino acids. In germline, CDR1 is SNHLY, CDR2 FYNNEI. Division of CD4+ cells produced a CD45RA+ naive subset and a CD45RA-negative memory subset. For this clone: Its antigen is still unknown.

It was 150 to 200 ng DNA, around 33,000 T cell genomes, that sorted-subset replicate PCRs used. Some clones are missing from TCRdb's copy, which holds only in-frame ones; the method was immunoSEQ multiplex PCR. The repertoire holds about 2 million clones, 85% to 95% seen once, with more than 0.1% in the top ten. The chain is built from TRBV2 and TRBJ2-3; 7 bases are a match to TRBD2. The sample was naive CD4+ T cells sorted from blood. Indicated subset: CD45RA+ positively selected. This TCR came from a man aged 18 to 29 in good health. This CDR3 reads CATRGGRESPDTQYF. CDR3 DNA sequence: TGTGCCACTAGGGGTGGGCGGGAGTCCCCAGATACGCAGTATTTT.